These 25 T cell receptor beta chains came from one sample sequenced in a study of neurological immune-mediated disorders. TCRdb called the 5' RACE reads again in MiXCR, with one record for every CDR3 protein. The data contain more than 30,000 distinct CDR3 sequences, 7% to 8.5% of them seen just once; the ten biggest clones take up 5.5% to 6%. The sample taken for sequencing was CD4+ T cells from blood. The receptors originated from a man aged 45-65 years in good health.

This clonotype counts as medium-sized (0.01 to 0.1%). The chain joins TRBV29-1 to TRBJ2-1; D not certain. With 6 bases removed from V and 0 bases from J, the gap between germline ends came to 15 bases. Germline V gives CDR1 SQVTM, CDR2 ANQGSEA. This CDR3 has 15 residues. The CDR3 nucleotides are TGCAGCGTATTGGGTGAAGTGAGCTCCTACAATGAGCAGTTCTTC. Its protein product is CSVLGEVSSYNEQFF.

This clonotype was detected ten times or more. The CDR3 coding sequence is TGCGCCAGCAGCCAGGACACAGATACGCAGTATTTT. This gives the protein CASSQDTDTQYF. The V and J genes are TRBV5-1 and TRBJ2-3; unclear D gene. The germline gives CDR1 SGHRS, CDR2 YFSETQ. The germline V and J ends were trimmed by 4 bases and 2 bases, with 5 bases remaining between them. This CDR3 has 12 amino acids. Looking up the rest from reference TRBV5-1 and TRBJ2-3 gives the full variable domain: KAGVTQTPRYLIKTRGQQVTLSCSPISGHRSVSWYQQTPGQGLQFLFEYFSETQRNKGNFPGRFSGRQFSNSRSEMNVSTLELGDSALYLCASSQDTDTQYFGPGTRLTVL.

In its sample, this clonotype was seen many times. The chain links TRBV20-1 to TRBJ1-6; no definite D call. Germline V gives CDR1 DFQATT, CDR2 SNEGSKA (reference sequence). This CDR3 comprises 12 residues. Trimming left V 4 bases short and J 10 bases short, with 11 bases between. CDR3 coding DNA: TGCAGTGCTACTGATGGATGGTCACCCCTCCACTTT. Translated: CSATDGWSPLHF.

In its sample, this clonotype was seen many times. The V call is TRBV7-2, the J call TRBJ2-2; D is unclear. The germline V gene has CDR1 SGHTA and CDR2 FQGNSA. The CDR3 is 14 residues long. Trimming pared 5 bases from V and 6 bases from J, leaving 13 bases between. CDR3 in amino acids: CASSPDLGAGELFF. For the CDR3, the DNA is TGTGCCAGCAGCCCGGACCTTGGTGCCGGGGAGCTGTTTTTT. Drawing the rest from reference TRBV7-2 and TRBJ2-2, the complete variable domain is GAGVSQSPSNKVTEKGKDVELRCDPISGHTALYWYRQSLGQGLEFLIYFQGNSAPDKSGLPSDRFSAERTGGSVSTLTIQRTQQEDSAVYLCASSPDLGAGELFFGEGSRLTVL.

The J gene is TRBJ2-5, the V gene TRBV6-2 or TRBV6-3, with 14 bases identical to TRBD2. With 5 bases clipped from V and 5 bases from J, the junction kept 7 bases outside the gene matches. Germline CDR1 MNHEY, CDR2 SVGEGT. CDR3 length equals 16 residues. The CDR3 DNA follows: TGTGCCAGCAGTGCTGGACTAGCGGGAGGTGGGGAGACCCAGTACTTC. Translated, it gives CASSAGLAGGGETQYF.

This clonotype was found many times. CDR3 sequence (DNA): TGCAGTGCTAGAGATCGTGGGCCCGGTCGCGGGTCTGGGGGTGAGCAGTTCTTC. Its translation: CSARDRGPGRGSGGEQFF. The genes are TRBV20-1 and TRBJ2-1; D is possibly TRBD1 or TRBD2 (5 bases each). CDR3 size: 18 residues. Germline values: CDR1 DFQATT, CDR2 SNEGSKA (reference sequence). With 0 bases removed from V and 9 bases from J, the gap between germline ends came to 27 bases.

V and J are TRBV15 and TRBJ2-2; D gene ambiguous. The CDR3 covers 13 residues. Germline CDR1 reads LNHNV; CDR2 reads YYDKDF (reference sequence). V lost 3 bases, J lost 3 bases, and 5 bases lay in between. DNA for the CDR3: TGTGCCACCAGCAGGGCCGACACCGGGGAGCTGTTTTTT. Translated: CATSRADTGELFF. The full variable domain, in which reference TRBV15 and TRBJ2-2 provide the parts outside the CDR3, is DAMVIQNPRYQVTQFGKPVTLSCSQTLNHNVMYWYQQKSSQAPKLLFHYYDKDFNNEADTPDNFQSRRPNTSFCFLDIRSPGLGDTAMYLCATSRADTGELFFGEGSRLTVL.

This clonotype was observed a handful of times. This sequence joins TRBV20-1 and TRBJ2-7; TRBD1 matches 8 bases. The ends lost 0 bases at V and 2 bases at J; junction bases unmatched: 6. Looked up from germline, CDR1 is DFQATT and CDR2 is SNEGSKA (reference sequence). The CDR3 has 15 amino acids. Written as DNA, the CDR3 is TGCAGTGCTAGAGATGTACAGGGGGATCCCTACGAGCAGTACTTC. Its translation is CSARDVQGDPYEQYF.

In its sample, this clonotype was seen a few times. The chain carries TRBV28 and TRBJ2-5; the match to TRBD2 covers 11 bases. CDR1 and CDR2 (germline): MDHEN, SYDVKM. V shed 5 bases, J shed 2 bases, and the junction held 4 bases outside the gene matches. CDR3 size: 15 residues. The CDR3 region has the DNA TGTGCCAGCAGTCCTAGACTAGCGGGACAAGAGACCCAGTACTTC. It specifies CASSPRLAGQETQYF.

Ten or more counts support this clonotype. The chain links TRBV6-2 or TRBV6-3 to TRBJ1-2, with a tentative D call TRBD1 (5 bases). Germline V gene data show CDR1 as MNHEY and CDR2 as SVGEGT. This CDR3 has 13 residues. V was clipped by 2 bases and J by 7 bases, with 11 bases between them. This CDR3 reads CASSYGGVGGYTF. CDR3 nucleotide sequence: TGTGCCAGCAGTTACGGGGGTGTAGGTGGCTACACCTTC.

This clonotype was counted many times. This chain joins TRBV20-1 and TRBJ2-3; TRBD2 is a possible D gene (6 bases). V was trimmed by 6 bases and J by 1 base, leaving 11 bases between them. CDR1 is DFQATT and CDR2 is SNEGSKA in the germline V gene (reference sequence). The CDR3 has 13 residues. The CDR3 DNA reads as TGCAGTGCATCCCCGGGGGGCACAGATACGCAGTATTTT. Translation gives CSASPGGTDTQYF.

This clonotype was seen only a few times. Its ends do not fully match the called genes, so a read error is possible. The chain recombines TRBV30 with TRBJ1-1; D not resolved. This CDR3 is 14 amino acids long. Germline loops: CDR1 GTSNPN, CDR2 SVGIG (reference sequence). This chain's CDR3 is CARSVGGLNTEAFF. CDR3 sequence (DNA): TGTGCCCGGAGTGTGGGCGGATTGAACACTGAAGCTTTCTTT. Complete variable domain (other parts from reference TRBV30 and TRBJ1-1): SQTIHQWPATLVQPVGSPLSLECTVEGTSNPNLYWYRQAAGRGLQLLFYSVGIGQISSEVPQNLSASRPQDRQFILSSKKLLLSDSGFYLCARSVGGLNTEAFFGQGTRLTVV.

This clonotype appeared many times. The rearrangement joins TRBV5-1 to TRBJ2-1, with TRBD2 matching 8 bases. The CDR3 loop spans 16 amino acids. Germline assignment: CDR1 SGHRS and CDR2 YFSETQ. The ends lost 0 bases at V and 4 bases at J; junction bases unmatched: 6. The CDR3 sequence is CASSLGVGRDYNEQFF. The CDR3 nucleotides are TGCGCCAGCAGCTTGGGTGTCGGGAGGGATTACAATGAGCAGTTCTTC.

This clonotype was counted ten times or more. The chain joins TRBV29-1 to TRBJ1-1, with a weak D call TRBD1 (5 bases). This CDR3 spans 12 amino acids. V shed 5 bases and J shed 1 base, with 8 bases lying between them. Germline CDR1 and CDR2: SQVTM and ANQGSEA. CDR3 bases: TGCAGCGTTCTCGGGGGGAACACTGAAGCTTTCTTT. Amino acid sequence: CSVLGGNTEAFF.

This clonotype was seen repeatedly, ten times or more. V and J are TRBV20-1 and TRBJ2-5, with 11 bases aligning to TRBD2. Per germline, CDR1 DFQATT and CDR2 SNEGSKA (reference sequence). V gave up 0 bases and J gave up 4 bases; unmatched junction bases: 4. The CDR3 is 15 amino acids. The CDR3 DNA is TGCAGTGCTAGAGATGCCGGACTAGCGGGAGAGACCCAGTACTTC. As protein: CSARDAGLAGETQYF.

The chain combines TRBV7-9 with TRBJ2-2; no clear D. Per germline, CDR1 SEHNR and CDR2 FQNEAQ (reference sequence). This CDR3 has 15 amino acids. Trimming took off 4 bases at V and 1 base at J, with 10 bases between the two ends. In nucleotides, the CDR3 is TGTGCCAGCAGCTCGGCGGCTCTGAACACCGGGGAGCTGTTTTTT. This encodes CASSSAALNTGELFF.

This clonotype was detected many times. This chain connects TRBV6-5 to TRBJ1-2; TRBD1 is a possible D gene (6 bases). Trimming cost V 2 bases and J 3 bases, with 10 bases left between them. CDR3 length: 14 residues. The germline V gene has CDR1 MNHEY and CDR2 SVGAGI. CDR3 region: CASSYGGLYYGYTF. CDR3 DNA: TGTGCCAGCAGTTACGGGGGCCTTTACTATGGCTACACCTTC.

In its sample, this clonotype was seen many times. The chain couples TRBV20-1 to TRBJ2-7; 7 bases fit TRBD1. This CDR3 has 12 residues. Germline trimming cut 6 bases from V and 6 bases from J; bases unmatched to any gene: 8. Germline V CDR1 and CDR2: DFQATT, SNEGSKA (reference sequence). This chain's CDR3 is CSAMDRTLEQYF. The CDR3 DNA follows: TGCAGTGCCATGGACAGGACGCTCGAGCAGTACTTC.

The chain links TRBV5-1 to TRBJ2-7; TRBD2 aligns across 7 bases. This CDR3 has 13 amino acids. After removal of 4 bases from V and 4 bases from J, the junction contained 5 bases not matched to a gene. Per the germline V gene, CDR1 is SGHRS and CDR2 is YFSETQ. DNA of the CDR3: TGCGCCAGCAGCCGAGGGGAGGGTTACGAGCAGTACTTC. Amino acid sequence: CASSRGEGYEQYF.

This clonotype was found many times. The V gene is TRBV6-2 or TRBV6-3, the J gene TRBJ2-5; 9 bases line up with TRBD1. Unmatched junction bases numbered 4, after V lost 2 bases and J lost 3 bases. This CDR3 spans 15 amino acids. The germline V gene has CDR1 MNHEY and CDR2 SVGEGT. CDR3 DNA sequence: TGTGCCAGCAGTTACCCGGGACAGGGAGAAGAGACCCAGTACTTC. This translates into CASSYPGQGEETQYF.

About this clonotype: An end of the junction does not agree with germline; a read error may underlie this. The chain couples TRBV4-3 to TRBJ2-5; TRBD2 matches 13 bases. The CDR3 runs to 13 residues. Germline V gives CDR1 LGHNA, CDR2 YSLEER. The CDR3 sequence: CTSSQGLAGVPYF. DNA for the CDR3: TGCACCAGCAGCCAAGGACTAGCGGGAGTTCCGTACTTC.

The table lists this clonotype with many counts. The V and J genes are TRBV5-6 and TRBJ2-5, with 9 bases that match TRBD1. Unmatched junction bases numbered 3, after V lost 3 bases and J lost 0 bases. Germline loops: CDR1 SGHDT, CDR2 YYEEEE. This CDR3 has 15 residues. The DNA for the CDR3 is TGTGCCAGCAGCTCGACAGGGGGGAACCAAGAGACCCAGTACTTC. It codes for CASSSTGGNQETQYF. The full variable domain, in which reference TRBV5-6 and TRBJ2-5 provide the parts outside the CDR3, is DAGVTQSPTHLIKTRGQQVTLRCSPKSGHDTVSWYQQALGQGPQFIFQYYEEEERQRGNFPDRFSGHQFPNYSSELNVNALLLGDSALYLCASSSTGGNQETQYFGPGTRLLVL.

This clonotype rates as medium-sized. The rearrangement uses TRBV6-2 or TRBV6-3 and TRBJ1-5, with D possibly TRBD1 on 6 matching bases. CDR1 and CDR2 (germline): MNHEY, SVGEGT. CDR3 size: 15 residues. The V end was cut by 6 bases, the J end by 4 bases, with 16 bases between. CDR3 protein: CASREQGERNQPQHF. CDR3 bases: TGTGCCAGCAGGGAACAGGGAGAACGTAATCAGCCCCAGCATTTT.

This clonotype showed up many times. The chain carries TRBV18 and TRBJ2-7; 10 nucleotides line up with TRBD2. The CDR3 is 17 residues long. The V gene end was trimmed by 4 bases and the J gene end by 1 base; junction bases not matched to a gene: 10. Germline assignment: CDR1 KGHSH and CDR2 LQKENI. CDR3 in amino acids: CASSRLWVAGGSYEQYF. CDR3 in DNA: TGTGCCAGCTCACGCCTTTGGGTAGCGGGAGGTTCCTACGAGCAGTACTTC. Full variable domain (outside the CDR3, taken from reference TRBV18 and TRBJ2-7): NAGVMQNPRHLVRRRGQEARLRCSPMKGHSHVYWYRQLPEEGLKFMVYLQKENIIDESGMPKERFSAEFPKEGPSILRIQQVVRGDSAAYFCASSRLWVAGGSYEQYFGPGTRLTVT.

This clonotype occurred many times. The CDR3 reads CASSLVGRAVDEQYF. CDR3 DNA: TGTGCCAGCAGCTTAGTAGGCAGGGCAGTCGACGAGCAGTACTTC. This chain links TRBV7-2 with TRBJ2-7; possible D gene TRBD1, 5 bases. The CDR3 length is 15 residues. V lost 1 base and J 5 bases, leaving 15 bases between the germline ends. Germline-derived CDR1 and CDR2 are SGHTA and FQGNSA.